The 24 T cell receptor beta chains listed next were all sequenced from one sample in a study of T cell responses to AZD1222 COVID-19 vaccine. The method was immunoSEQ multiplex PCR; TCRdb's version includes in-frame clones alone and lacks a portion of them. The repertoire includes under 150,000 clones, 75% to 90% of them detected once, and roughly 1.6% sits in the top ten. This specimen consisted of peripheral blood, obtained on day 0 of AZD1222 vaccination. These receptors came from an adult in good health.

CDR3 loop: CATLPRGTYGYTF. The CDR3, as DNA: TGTGCCACCCTCCCCCGGGGGACCTATGGCTACACCTTC. The genes are TRBV2 and TRBJ1-2, with D maybe TRBD1 (5 bases). V was trimmed by 10 bases and J by 4 bases, leaving 16 bases between them. Germline V gene data show CDR1 as SNHLY and CDR2 as FYNNEI. The CDR3 covers 13 residues.

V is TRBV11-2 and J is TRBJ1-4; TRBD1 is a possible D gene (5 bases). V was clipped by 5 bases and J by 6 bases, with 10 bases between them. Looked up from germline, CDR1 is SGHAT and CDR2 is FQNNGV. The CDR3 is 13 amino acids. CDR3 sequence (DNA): TGTGCCAGCAGCCTAGGGACTTATGAAAAACTGTTTTTT. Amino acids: CASSLGTYEKLFF.

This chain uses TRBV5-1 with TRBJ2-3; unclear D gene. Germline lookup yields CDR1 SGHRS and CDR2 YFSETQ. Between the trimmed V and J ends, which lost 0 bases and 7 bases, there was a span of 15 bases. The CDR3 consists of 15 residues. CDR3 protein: CASSLARAPTHTQYF. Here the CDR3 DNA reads TGCGCCAGCAGCTTGGCCCGGGCTCCTACCCATACGCAGTATTTT.

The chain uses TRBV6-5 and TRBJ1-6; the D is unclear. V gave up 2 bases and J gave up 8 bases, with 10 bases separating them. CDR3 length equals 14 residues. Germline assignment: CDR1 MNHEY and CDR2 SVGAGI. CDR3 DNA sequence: TGTGCCAGCAGTTACGACCGGCGGTATTCACCCCTCCACTTT. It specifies CASSYDRRYSPLHF.

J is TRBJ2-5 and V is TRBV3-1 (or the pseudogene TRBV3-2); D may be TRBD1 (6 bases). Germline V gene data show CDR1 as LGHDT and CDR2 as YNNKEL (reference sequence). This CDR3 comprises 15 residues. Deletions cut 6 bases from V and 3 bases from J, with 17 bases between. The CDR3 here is CASRSRGSWEETQYF. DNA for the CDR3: TGTGCCAGCAGGAGCAGGGGCTCTTGGGAAGAGACCCAGTACTTC.

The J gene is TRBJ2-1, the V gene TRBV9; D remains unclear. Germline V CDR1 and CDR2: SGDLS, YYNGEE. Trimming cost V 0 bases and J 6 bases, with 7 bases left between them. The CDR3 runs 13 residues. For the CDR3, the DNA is TGTGCCAGCAGCGTAGGGCTACTCAATGAGCAGTTCTTC. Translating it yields CASSVGLLNEQFF.

CDR3 DNA sequence: TGTGCCAGCAGCGTAGTTGCGGGCACCGGGGAGCTGTTTTTT. Translation: CASSVVAGTGELFF. The chain joins TRBV9 to TRBJ2-2; D perhaps matches TRBD2 (5 bases). The CDR3 spans 14 residues. Trimming cost V 0 bases and J 4 bases, with 7 bases left between them. The germline V gene encodes CDR1 SGDLS and CDR2 YYNGEE. The whole variable domain, filled in from reference TRBV9 and TRBJ2-2, reads DSGVTQTPKHLITATGQRVTLRCSPRSGDLSVYWYQQSLDQGLQFLIQYYNGEERAKGNILERFSAQQFPDLHSELNLSSLELGDSALYFCASSVVAGTGELFFGEGSRLTVL.

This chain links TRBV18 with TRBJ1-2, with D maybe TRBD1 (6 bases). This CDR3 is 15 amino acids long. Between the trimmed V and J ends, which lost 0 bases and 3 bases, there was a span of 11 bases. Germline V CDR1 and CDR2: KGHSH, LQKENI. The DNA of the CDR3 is TGTGCCAGCTCACCACCGCAGGGGCGGGACTATGGCTACACCTTC. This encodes CASSPPQGRDYGYTF.

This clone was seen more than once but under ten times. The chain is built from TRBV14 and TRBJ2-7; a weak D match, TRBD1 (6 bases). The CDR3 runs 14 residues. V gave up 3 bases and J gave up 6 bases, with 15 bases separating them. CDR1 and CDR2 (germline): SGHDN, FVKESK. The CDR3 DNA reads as TGTGCCAGCAGCCATAGGACAGTGGATGGCGAGCAGTACTTC. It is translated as CASSHRTVDGEQYF.

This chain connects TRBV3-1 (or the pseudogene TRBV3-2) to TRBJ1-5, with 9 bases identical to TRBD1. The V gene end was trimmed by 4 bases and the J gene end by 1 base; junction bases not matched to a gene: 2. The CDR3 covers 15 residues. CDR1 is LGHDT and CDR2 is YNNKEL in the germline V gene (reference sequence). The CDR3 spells CASSRGTGSNQPQHF. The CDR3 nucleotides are TGTGCCAGCAGCCGCGGGACAGGGAGCAATCAGCCCCAGCATTTT.

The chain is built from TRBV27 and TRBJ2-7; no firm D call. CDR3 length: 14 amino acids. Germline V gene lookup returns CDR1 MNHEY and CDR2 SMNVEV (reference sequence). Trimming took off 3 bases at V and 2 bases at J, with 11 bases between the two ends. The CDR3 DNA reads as TGTGCCAGCAGTTTCGATTGGGCGACCTACGAGCAGTACTTC. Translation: CASSFDWATYEQYF.

CDR3 nucleotide sequence: TGTGCCAGCAGCTGGGAGGTGCGTACGAGGTATGGCTACACCTTC. Amino acid sequence: CASSWEVRTRYGYTF. The V and J genes are TRBV7-2 and TRBJ1-2; no clear D. In germline, CDR1 is SGHTA, CDR2 FQGNSA. The CDR3 extends over 15 amino acids. V lost 4 bases to trimming and J lost 5 bases, with 17 bases between them.

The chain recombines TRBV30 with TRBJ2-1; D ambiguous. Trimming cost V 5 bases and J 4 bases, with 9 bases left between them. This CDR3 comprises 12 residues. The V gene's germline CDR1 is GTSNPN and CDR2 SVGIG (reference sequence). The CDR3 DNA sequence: TGTGCCTGGTTACAAGTTTACAATGAGCAGTTCTTC. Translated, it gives CAWLQVYNEQFF.

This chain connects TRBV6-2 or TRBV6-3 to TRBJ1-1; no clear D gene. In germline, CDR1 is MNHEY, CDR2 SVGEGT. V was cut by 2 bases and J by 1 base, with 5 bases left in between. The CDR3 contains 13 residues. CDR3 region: CASSYRGNTEAFF. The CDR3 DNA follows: TGTGCCAGCAGTTACCGTGGGAACACTGAAGCTTTCTTT.

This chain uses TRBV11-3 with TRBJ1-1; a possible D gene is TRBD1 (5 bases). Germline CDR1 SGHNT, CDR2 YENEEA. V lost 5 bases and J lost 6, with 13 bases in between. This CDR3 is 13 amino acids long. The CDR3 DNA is TGTGCCAGCAGCCGCGACAGTGTCTCTGAAGCTTTCTTT. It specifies CASSRDSVSEAFF.

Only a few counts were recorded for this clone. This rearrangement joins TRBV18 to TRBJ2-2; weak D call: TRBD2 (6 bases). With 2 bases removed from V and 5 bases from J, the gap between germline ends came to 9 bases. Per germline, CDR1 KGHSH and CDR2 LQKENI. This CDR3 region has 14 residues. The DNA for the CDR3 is TGTGCCAGCTCACCATCCCTAGCGACCGGGGAGCTGTTTTTT. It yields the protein CASSPSLATGELFF.

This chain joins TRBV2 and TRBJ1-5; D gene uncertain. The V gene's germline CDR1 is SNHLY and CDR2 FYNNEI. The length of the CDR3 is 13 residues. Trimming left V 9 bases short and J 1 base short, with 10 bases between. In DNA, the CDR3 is TGTGCCAGTAATCCGAGGAGCAATCAGCCCCAGCATTTT. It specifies CASNPRSNQPQHF.

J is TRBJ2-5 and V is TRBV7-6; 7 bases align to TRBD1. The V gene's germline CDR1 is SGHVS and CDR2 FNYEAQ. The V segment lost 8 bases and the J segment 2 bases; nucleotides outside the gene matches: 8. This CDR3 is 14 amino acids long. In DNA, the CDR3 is TGTGCCAGCCGCCCAGGGACAGAACAAGAGACCCAGTACTTC. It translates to CASRPGTEQETQYF.

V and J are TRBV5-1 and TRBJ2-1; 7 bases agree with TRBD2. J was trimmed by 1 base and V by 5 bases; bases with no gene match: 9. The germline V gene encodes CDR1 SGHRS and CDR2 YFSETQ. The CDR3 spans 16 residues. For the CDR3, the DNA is TGCGCCAGCAGGGGCGGGAGCCCAATATCCTACAATGAGCAGTTCTTC. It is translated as CASRGGSPISYNEQFF.

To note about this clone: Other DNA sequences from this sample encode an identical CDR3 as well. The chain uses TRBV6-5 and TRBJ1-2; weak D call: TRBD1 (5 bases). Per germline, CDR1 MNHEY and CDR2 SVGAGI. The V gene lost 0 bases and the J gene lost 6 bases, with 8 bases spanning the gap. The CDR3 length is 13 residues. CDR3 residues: CASSYSRGDGYTF. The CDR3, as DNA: TGTGCCAGCAGTTACTCGCGGGGGGATGGCTACACCTTC.

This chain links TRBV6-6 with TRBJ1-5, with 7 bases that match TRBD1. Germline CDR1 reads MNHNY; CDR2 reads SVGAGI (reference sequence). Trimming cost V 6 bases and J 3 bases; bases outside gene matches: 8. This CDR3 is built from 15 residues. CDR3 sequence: CASSKQGQNNQPQHF. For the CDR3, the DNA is TGTGCCAGCAGCAAACAGGGGCAGAACAATCAGCCCCAGCATTTT.

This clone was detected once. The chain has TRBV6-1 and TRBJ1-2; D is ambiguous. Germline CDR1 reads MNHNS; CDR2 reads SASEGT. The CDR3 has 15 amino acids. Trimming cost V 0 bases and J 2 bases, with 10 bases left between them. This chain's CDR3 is CASSEAHEANYGYTF. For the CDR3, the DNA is TGTGCCAGCAGTGAAGCGCACGAGGCGAACTATGGCTACACCTTC.

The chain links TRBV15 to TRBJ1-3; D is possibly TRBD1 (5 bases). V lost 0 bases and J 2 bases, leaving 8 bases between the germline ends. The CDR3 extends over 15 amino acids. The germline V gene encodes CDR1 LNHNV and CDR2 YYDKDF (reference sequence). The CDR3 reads CATSRDRVTGNTIYF. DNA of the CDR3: TGTGCCACCAGCAGAGACAGGGTAACTGGAAACACCATATATTTT.

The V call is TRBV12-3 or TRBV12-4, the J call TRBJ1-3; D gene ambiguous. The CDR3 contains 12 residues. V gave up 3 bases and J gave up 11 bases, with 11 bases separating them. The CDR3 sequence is CASSFRRSAIYF. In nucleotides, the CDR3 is TGTGCCAGCAGTTTTCGGCGGAGTGCCATATATTTT.